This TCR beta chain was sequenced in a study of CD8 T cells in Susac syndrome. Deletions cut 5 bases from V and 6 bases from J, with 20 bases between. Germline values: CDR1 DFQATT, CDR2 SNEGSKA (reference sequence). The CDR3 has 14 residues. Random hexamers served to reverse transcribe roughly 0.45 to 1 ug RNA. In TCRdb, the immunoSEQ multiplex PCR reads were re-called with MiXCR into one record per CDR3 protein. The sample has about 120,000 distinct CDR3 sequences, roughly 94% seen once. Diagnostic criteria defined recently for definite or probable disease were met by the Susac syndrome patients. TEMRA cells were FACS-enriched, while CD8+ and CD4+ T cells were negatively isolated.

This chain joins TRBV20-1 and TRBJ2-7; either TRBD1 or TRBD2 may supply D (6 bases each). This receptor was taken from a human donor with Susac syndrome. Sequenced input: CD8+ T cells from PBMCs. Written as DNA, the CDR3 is TGCAGTGCTGTTAGCCGGGGGCCCGGGGGCGAGCAGTACTTC. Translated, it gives CSAVSRGPGGEQYF.